Shown below are 11 T cell receptor beta chains from a single sample sequenced in a study of early T cells in non-severe SARS-CoV-2 infection. Each CDR3 protein is one row after TCRdb ran MiXCR on the 5' RACE reads. Altogether under 100,000 distinct CDR3 sequences are present, roughly 15% being singletons, with the ten largest covering 1.4%. Input material: whole blood. The receptors derive from an adult who was a healthcare worker with PCR-confirmed SARS-CoV-2 infection or an uninfected control (not recorded which).

The V call is TRBV12-3 or TRBV12-4, the J call TRBJ2-5, with TRBD2 matching 11 bases. The CDR3 totals 16 residues. With 7 bases clipped from V and 0 bases from J, the junction kept 7 bases outside the gene matches. CDR3 amino acids: CASTGGLAVHQETQYF. CDR3 in DNA: TGTGCCAGCACCGGGGGACTAGCGGTCCACCAAGAGACCCAGTACTTC.

The V gene is TRBV13, the J gene TRBJ2-1; 12 bases are shared with TRBD2. This CDR3 has 16 amino acids. Unmatched junction bases numbered 6, after V lost 5 bases and J lost 4 bases. The germline V gene has CDR1 PRHDT and CDR2 FYEKMQ (reference sequence). As DNA, the CDR3 is TGTGCCAGCAGCCTTCTAGCGGGGGGGCAGTACAATGAGCAGTTCTTC. Translation gives CASSLLAGGQYNEQFF.

The sample holds many counts of this clonotype. The chain employs TRBV20-1 and TRBJ2-7; 11 nucleotides agree with TRBD1. The CDR3 loop spans 17 amino acids. Germline V gene sequence: CDR1 DFQATT, CDR2 SNEGSKA (reference sequence). V shed 8 bases and J 4 bases; nucleotides not matched to a gene: 19. CDR3 loop: CSSLRRTGGVGRYEQYF. CDR3 DNA sequence: TGCAGTTCCCTCCGGAGGACAGGGGGCGTTGGACGGTACGAGCAGTACTTC.

This clonotype was seen at least ten times. The J gene is TRBJ2-3, the V gene TRBV20-1, with 15 nucleotides matching TRBD2. Germline trimming cut 4 bases from V and 2 bases from J; bases unmatched to any gene: 10. CDR1 DFQATT and CDR2 SNEGSKA come from the germline V gene (reference sequence). This CDR3 comprises 18 residues. The CDR3 reads CSATVPGLAGGPTDTQYF. CDR3 sequence (DNA): TGCAGTGCTACCGTCCCGGGACTAGCGGGGGGACCCACAGATACGCAGTATTTT.

This sequence joins TRBV3-1 and TRBJ2-2; D remains ambiguous. The CDR3 length is 13 residues. The germline V gene encodes CDR1 LGHDT and CDR2 YNNKEL (reference sequence). The germline V and J ends were trimmed by 1 base and 5 bases, with 5 bases remaining between them. This CDR3 reads CASSQGNTGELFF. In DNA, the CDR3 is TGTGCCAGCAGCCAAGGGAATACCGGGGAGCTGTTTTTT.

In its sample, this clonotype was seen many times. The chain links TRBV5-1 to TRBJ2-2, with TRBD2 matching over 12 bases. The germline V gene has CDR1 SGHRS and CDR2 YFSETQ. V shed 2 bases and J 5 bases; nucleotides not matched to a gene: 7. This CDR3 has 17 amino acids. CDR3 region: CASSLPTSGGPTGELFF. The CDR3 DNA sequence: TGCGCCAGCAGCTTACCGACTAGCGGGGGACCTACCGGGGAGCTGTTTTTT.

This clonotype was seen ten or more times. J is TRBJ1-2 and V is TRBV5-1, with TRBD1 matching over 9 bases. CDR1 SGHRS and CDR2 YFSETQ come from the germline V gene. With V trimmed by 4 bases and J by 8 bases, 15 bases remained unmatched. The length of the CDR3 is 16 residues. The CDR3 is CASSPDRGGSSKGYTF. DNA for the CDR3: TGCGCCAGCAGCCCGGACAGGGGCGGATCATCGAAAGGCTACACCTTC.

This clonotype was recorded at least ten times. The chain has TRBV10-3 and TRBJ1-3; D gene ambiguous. The CDR3 sequence is 14 residues long. Between the trimmed V and J ends, which lost 8 bases and 4 bases, there was a span of 15 bases. CDR1 and CDR2 from the germline V gene are ENHRY and SYGVKD. The CDR3 DNA sequence: TGTGCCATCGCCGAGGGCAGAGCAGGAAACACCATATATTTT. Translated, it gives CAIAEGRAGNTIYF.

This clonotype was seen ten or more times. This sequence joins TRBV7-2 and TRBJ1-1; D is uncertain. The ends were cut back, 1 base at V and 4 bases at J, with 10 bases in the middle. The CDR3 is made up of 14 amino acids. Germline values: CDR1 SGHTA, CDR2 FQGNSA. In DNA form, the CDR3 reads TGTGCCAGCAGCTTAGGGCGGGTAGGCACTGAAGCTTTCTTT. It encodes CASSLGRVGTEAFF.

This clonotype was seen a handful of times. The rearrangement joins TRBV18 to TRBJ2-1; TRBD1 matches at 9 bases. CDR1 KGHSH and CDR2 LQKENI come from the germline V gene. CDR3 length: 14 amino acids. The junction had 6 bases not matched to a gene; V was cut back by 5 bases and J by 7 bases. The CDR3, as DNA: TGTGCCAGCTCATCAGGACAGGGGAAGAATGAGCAGTTCTTC. Translation gives CASSSGQGKNEQFF.

This clonotype was detected ten times or more. The V call is TRBV10-3, the J call TRBJ1-1; D perhaps matches TRBD1 (5 bases). Trimming removed 2 bases at V and 5 bases at J, with 15 bases between. CDR3 size: 15 residues. CDR1 and CDR2 (germline): ENHRY, SYGVKD. For the CDR3, the DNA is TGTGCCATCAGTGAGAGGGCAGAGGGGATTACTGAAGCTTTCTTT. Its protein product is CAISERAEGITEAFF.